The 15 T cell receptor beta chains below were found in one sample sequenced in a study of response to subunit inactivated influenza vaccine. TCRdb used MiXCR to reprocess the RT-PCR reads, holding one entry per CDR3 protein. There are a few hundred thousand distinct CDR3 sequences in the sample; about 10% occur only once, and approximately 11% lies in the top ten. The same data also went into a second study, on T cells expressing NK-cell markers. From that report: Beta-chain TCR cDNA was generated via 5'RACE template switching with UMIs.

The sequencing used PBMCs from blood, collected on the day of vaccination. The receptors were sampled from a man in his fifties or sixties who received an inactivated influenza vaccine.

This chain connects TRBV30 to TRBJ1-5; D is possibly TRBD1 (5 bases). The V and J ends lost 0 bases and 9 bases respectively, with 15 bases between them. Per the germline V gene, CDR1 is GTSNPN and CDR2 is SVGIG (reference sequence). The CDR3 runs to 14 residues. The chain's CDR3 is CAWSVSSSGGPQHF. CDR3 nucleotide sequence: TGTGCCTGGAGTGTATCTAGCTCCGGGGGGCCCCAGCATTTT.

This clonotype was recorded many times. J is TRBJ2-1 and V is TRBV4-3, with 7 bases that match TRBD1. With 0 bases clipped from V and 10 bases from J, the junction kept 6 bases outside the gene matches. Germline CDR1 LGHNA, CDR2 YSLEER. The CDR3 length is 14 residues. The CDR3, as DNA: TGCGCCAGCAGCCAAGATACGGAAGGGGGCGAGCAGTTCTTC. Its protein is CASSQDTEGGEQFF.

The gene calls are TRBV20-1 and TRBJ2-1; tentatively, D is TRBD2 (6 bases). Germline assignment: CDR1 DFQATT and CDR2 SNEGSKA (reference sequence). The CDR3 runs 13 residues. V was shortened by 5 bases and J by 1 base, with 9 bases between the two germline ends. In nucleotides, the CDR3 is TGCAGTGCTGCAGGACTATCCTACAATGAGCAGTTCTTC. Its translation: CSAAGLSYNEQFF.

The CDR3 spells CSARGQPLPEAFF. The DNA for the CDR3 is TGCAGTGCGCGGGGACAGCCCCTCCCTGAAGCTTTCTTT. The rearrangement joins TRBV20-1 to TRBJ1-1, with 7 bases lining up with TRBD1. Trimming at V came to 6 bases and at J to 6 bases, leaving 10 bases not matched to a gene. The CDR3 runs to 13 residues. Germline values: CDR1 DFQATT, CDR2 SNEGSKA (reference sequence).

The chain recombines TRBV11-2 with TRBJ2-1; D perhaps matches TRBD2 (6 bases). The CDR3 sequence is 15 residues long. Looked up from germline, CDR1 is SGHAT and CDR2 is FQNNGV. Trimming took 4 bases from V and 4 from J, leaving 14 bases between them. This CDR3 is CASSSEGGIYNEQFF. DNA for the CDR3: TGTGCCAGCAGCTCCGAAGGCGGGATATACAATGAGCAGTTCTTC.

J is TRBJ1-5 and V is TRBV3-1; maybe TRBD1 (6 bases). This CDR3 is built from 16 residues. Per germline, CDR1 LGHDT and CDR2 YNNKEL (reference sequence). V was cut by 0 bases and J by 7 bases, with 16 bases left in between. The CDR3 bases are TGTGCCAGCAGCCAAGATGGCGGAACAGGGAAGCAGCCCCAGCATTTT. Its protein product is CASSQDGGTGKQPQHF.

This clonotype was counted between two and nine times. The genes are TRBV29-1 and TRBJ2-7; D call uncertain. Germline lookup yields CDR1 SQVTM and CDR2 ANQGSEA. There are 12 residues in the CDR3. Trimming took off 4 bases at V and 8 bases at J, with 15 bases between the two ends. The CDR3 loop reads CSVGRGPDQQYF. Written as DNA, the CDR3 is TGCAGCGTTGGAAGAGGCCCAGACCAGCAGTACTTC.

The CDR3 sequence: CASSGTGDTEAFF. CDR3 nucleotide sequence: TGTGCCAGCAGCGGTACAGGGGACACTGAAGCTTTCTTT. The gene calls are TRBV6-1 and TRBJ1-1, with 7 bases lining up with TRBD1. Germline V gene lookup returns CDR1 MNHNS and CDR2 SASEGT. The CDR3 runs 13 residues. Germline trimming cut 6 bases from V and 3 bases from J; bases unmatched to any gene: 4.

This chain joins TRBV19 and TRBJ1-4; D unclear. The CDR3 totals 12 residues. V lost 8 bases to trimming and J lost 8 bases, with 12 bases between them. Germline V CDR1 and CDR2: LNHDA, SQIVND (reference sequence). The CDR3 here is CASSISAEKLFF. CDR3 bases: TGTGCCAGTTCCATAAGTGCGGAAAAACTGTTTTTT.

There are a few counts of this clonotype. This sequence joins TRBV5-1 and TRBJ2-2, with TRBD2 as a possible D gene (6 bases). Between the trimmed V and J ends, which lost 4 bases and 1 base, there was a span of 17 bases. Looked up from germline, CDR1 is SGHRS and CDR2 is YFSETQ. This CDR3 is 17 amino acids long. In DNA, the CDR3 is TGCGCCAGCAGCCCAGCGCCCGGGACTGAGAACACCGGGGAGCTGTTTTTT. The encoded protein is CASSPAPGTENTGELFF.

This chain links TRBV20-1 with TRBJ2-7; D gene uncertain. The ends were cut back, 6 bases at V and 3 bases at J, with 12 bases in the middle. The CDR3 loop spans 12 amino acids. The V gene's germline CDR1 is DFQATT and CDR2 SNEGSKA (reference sequence). CDR3 sequence (DNA): TGCAGTGCCCATGCTTGGCACTACGAGCAGTACTTC. Translated: CSAHAWHYEQYF.

This clonotype appeared a few times. The gene calls are TRBV28 and TRBJ1-6; D gene ambiguous. V was trimmed by 5 bases and J by 1 base, leaving 12 bases between them. CDR1 and CDR2 (germline): MDHEN, SYDVKM. CDR3 length: 16 residues. The CDR3 spells CASSNPLGSYNSPLHF. The CDR3 DNA reads as TGTGCCAGCAGTAATCCCCTCGGGTCCTATAATTCACCCCTCCACTTT.

This clonotype was seen at least ten times. The chain has TRBV28 and TRBJ2-1; D unclear. The germline CDR1 and CDR2 sequences are MDHEN and SYDVKM. This CDR3 is built from 10 residues. V shed 6 bases and J shed 7 bases, with 4 bases lying between them. The CDR3 DNA is TGTGCCAGCAGAAGAAATGAGCAGTTCTTC. Its translation is CASRRNEQFF.

This clonotype has just a few counts. The CDR3 DNA sequence: TGTGCCAGCAGTTTTAATCTACGCCAAGAGACCCAGTACTTC. Encoded protein: CASSFNLRQETQYF. The chain is built from TRBV12-3 or TRBV12-4 and TRBJ2-5; D is unclear. This CDR3 has 14 residues. Trimming removed 3 bases at V and 1 base at J, with 9 bases between.

The chain recombines TRBV28 with TRBJ2-5; D gene ambiguous. The germline V gene encodes CDR1 MDHEN and CDR2 SYDVKM. This CDR3 is 14 amino acids long. V was trimmed by 5 bases and J by 1 base, leaving 11 bases between them. The CDR3 nucleotides are TGTGCCAGCAGTATCGGGTCTATCCAAGAGACCCAGTACTTC. Translated, it gives CASSIGSIQETQYF.